Sequencing of this T cell receptor beta chain was carried out in a study of CD8+ T cells in alopecia areata (dated by TCRdb to between 2018 and 2020). For the study in its entirety: To study T cell clonal expansion in alopecia areata, the researchers applied high-throughput TCRbeta sequencing to both the C3H/HeJ mouse model and human patients. Human TCRbeta sequencing covered scalp tissue and sorted CD4+ and CD8+ peripheral blood T cells from patchy and totalis/universalis alopecia areata patients and healthy controls. RNA was obtained with the PAXgene miRNA kit for fixed scalp, the miRNeasy kit for PBMCs, and the RNeasy kit for mouse skin. Amplification of TCRbeta CDR3 regions was done by immunoSEQ multiplex PCR using 35 Vbeta forward primers and 13 Jbeta reverse primers. Scalp clonality was compared across normal scalp (n=4), patchy alopecia areata scalp (n=8), and alopecia totalis/universalis scalp (n=8).

The library came from the immunoSEQ multiplex PCR assay. To provide template for TCR sequencing, every sample had RNA extracted and reverse transcribed into cDNA. First-strand cDNA was synthesized with SuperScript III using a 2:1 mix of oligo-dT and random hexamers. Amplification bias was assessed with a synthetic immune receptor repertoire, and residual bias was removed computationally. The paper's processing steps were these. Raw reads were preprocessed to remove errors, and CDR3 was defined according to IMGT conventions as the region from the conserved cysteine to phenylalanine. Clonality was computed by normalizing Shannon entropy by log2 of the number of productive unique TCRs and subtracting the result from 1. Whether each scalp clone was CD4 or CD8 was inferred by checking scalp TCRbeta sequences against the CD4 and CD8 repertoires from sorted blood. Here the immuneACCESS table is served through TCRdb, limited to in-frame sequences with V and J called. Missing clones are a known gap in these copies; in checked studies unresolved V genes cover under half, and the rest lacks a known reason. V, J and clone size were drawn from that table, and D and trimming were deduced from the DNA. Recorded for this sample are 100,000 to 120,000 clones; 59% of them occurred a single time. The top ten constitute around 20% of the sample.

V loses 0 bases, J loses 7 bases, and the germline ends lie 22 bases apart. Inclusive of the bounding cysteine and phenylalanine, the CDR3 is 16 residues long. The kept DNA is CDR3 alone, 48 bases in frame from the first base. From the germline V gene (reference sequence), CDR1 is GTSNPN and CDR2 is SVGIG. Worth noting for this clone: Its antigen specificity is not known. Base qualities were left out, and no much larger clone turns up one base away.

Points the paper makes about the study in general: Compared with normal scalp, lesional scalp, particularly in alopecia totalis/universalis, had higher clonality and more expanded CD8+ clones, which suggests antigenic drive. Unlike mouse skin, where gammadelta T cells dominate, normal human skin contains resident alphabeta T cells that get sequenced too, which complicates analysis of the scalp TCR repertoire. Shared TCR sequences between patients were less evident than in mice, which may be partly attributable to HLA diversity in the patient population.

After PBMCs were isolated by density centrifugation and stained for CD3, CD4 and CD8, a FACSAria was used to sort CD4+ and CD8+ T cells. Unaffected controls provided scalp biopsies and blood samples. The clonotype was recovered from a human donor in good health. In this chain, TRBV30 is recombined with TRBJ2-7, with no D gene named confidently. The sequencing input was CD8+ T cells sorted from blood. The CDR3 reads CAWSVQYTVYPPEQYF. The nucleotide sequence reads as follows: TGTGCCTGGAGTGTACAATATACAGTATATCCCCCAGAGCAGTACTTC. When the CDR3 is completed using the reference TRBV30 and TRBJ2-7 genes on either side, the full variable domain is SQTIHQWPATLVQPVGSPLSLECTVEGTSNPNLYWYRQAAGRGLQLLFYSVGIGQISSEVPQNLSASRPQDRQFILSSKKLLLSDSGFYLCAWSVQYTVYPPEQYFGPGTRLTVT.